This entry lists 26 T cell receptor beta chains sequenced from one sample in a study of shared clonotypes between healthy human individuals (dated by TCRdb to 2019 to 2021). The receptor library was made with the immunoSEQ multiplex PCR assay. This immuneACCESS table, as held by TCRdb, lists in-frame sequences with V and J called but not all clones. Of the missing ones, under half trace to an unresolved V gene in checked studies; the others have no known cause. The sample profile shows some 450,000 clones; over 60% of them were found once. Clones ranked in the top ten supply around 12% of the sample. The sequencing input was PBMCs. These receptors were collected from a woman between 40 and 55 years old in good health. Some clones in this sample may be carry-over from other donors' samples.

The rearrangement joins TRBV4-2 to TRBJ1-4; no firm D call. CDR3 size: 12 residues. V was cut by 4 bases and J by 11 bases, with 11 bases left in between. The germline gives CDR1 LGHNA, CDR2 YNFKEQ. The CDR3 region is CASSLQRRKLFF. The CDR3 nucleotides are TGTGCCAGCAGCCTCCAAAGACGGAAACTGTTTTTT.

The chain links TRBV5-4 to TRBJ1-2; D is undetermined. CDR1 and CDR2 from the germline V gene are SGHNT and YYREEE (reference sequence). V lost 6 bases and J lost 7, with 16 bases in between. The CDR3 loop spans 13 amino acids. The CDR3 here is CASKRGVEGGYTF. The CDR3 coding sequence is TGTGCCAGCAAGCGGGGAGTTGAAGGTGGCTACACCTTC.

V and J are TRBV7-9 and TRBJ2-7; tentatively, D is TRBD2 (6 bases). V lost 5 bases to trimming and J lost 2 bases, with 10 bases between them. Germline V gives CDR1 SEHNR, CDR2 FQNEAQ (reference sequence). The CDR3 loop spans 13 amino acids. The CDR3 loop reads CASSGREAYEQYF. DNA for the CDR3: TGTGCCAGCAGCGGGCGGGAAGCCTACGAGCAGTACTTC. Using reference TRBV7-9 and TRBJ2-7 for the parts outside the CDR3, the full variable domain is DTGVSQNPRHKITKRGQNVTFRCDPISEHNRLYWYRQTLGQGPEFLTYFQNEAQLEKSRLLSDRFSAERPKGSFSTLEIQRTEQGDSAMYLCASSGREAYEQYFGPGTRLTVT.

The genes are TRBV18 and TRBJ1-1; D remains ambiguous. The CDR3 length is 12 residues. V shed 2 bases and J shed 6 bases, with 7 bases lying between them. The germline gives CDR1 KGHSH, CDR2 LQKENI. The CDR3 loop reads CASSPGVPEAFF. CDR3 bases: TGTGCCAGCTCACCAGGGGTCCCTGAAGCTTTCTTT.

Turning to this clone: A far larger clone is one base from this, pointing to a likely read error. Other DNA sequences from this sample encode an identical CDR3 as well. The gene calls are TRBV28 and TRBJ2-3, with a tentative D call TRBD1 (6 bases). The CDR3 spans 11 residues. The germline CDR1 and CDR2 sequences are MDHEN and SYDVKM. Here the CDR3 DNA reads TGTGCCAGCAGCGGACAGCACTCCCAGTATTTC. Encoded protein: CASSGQHSQYF.

The CDR3 protein is CSVEAGAGGPGELFF. DNA for the CDR3: TGCAGCGTTGAAGCCGGCGCGGGAGGGCCCGGGGAGCTGTTTTTT. The chain employs TRBV29-1 and TRBJ2-2; 9 positions match TRBD2. The CDR3 sequence is 15 residues long. V lost 1 base and J lost 6; bases outside the gene matches: 6. The germline gives CDR1 SQVTM, CDR2 ANQGSEA.

This clone was seen only a few times. The V gene is TRBV27, the J gene TRBJ2-1, with 8 bases matching TRBD2. The CDR3 is made up of 16 amino acids. Germline CDR1 is MNHEY and CDR2 is SMNVEV (reference sequence). The junction had 7 bases not matched to a gene; V was cut back by 5 bases and J by 1 base. Here the CDR3 DNA reads TGTGCCAGCAGTCTTCGACTAGCGCTTTCCTACAATGAGCAGTTCTTC. This translates into CASSLRLALSYNEQFF.

This CDR3 is CSVGQGLGTDTQYF. The CDR3 bases are TGCAGCGTTGGACAGGGGCTCGGCACAGATACGCAGTATTTT. V gene TRBV29-1 combines with J gene TRBJ2-3; TRBD1 aligns across 8 bases. The CDR3 is 14 residues long. The germline V gene has CDR1 SQVTM and CDR2 ANQGSEA. The J segment lost 1 base and the V segment lost 4 bases, leaving 4 bases of the junction unmatched.

This chain links TRBV7-2 with TRBJ1-5; D possibly corresponds to TRBD1 (5 bases). CDR1 is SGHTA, CDR2 FQGNSA, per germline. This CDR3 is built from 16 residues. The V end was cut by 5 bases, the J end by 1 base, with 15 bases between. DNA for the CDR3: TGTGCCAGCAGCCCTGGGAGGAGACAGAGCAATCAGCCCCAGCATTTT. It is translated as CASSPGRRQSNQPQHF.

J is TRBJ1-1 and V is TRBV5-5, with D hard to call. The CDR3 loop spans 15 amino acids. Trimming left V 1 base short and J 0 bases short, with 10 bases between. CDR1 and CDR2 from the germline V gene are SGHKS and YYEKEE (reference sequence). Here the CDR3 reads CASSLWVQMNTEAFF. The CDR3 DNA follows: TGTGCCAGCAGCTTGTGGGTACAGATGAACACTGAAGCTTTCTTT.

The V and J genes are TRBV28 and TRBJ2-2; D may correspond to TRBD1 or TRBD2 (5 bases each). The germline gives CDR1 MDHEN, CDR2 SYDVKM. The CDR3 is made up of 15 amino acids. Trimming took off 10 bases at V and 7 bases at J, with 22 bases between the two ends. The chain's CDR3 is CATVGTLGTGGELFF. CDR3 in DNA: TGTGCCACAGTAGGGACGCTGGGTACTGGCGGGGAGCTGTTTTTT.

The rearrangement joins TRBV7-8 to TRBJ2-5; 10 nucleotides match TRBD2. Germline CDR1 SGHVS, CDR2 FQNEAQ. Trimming took 0 bases from V and 6 from J; bases not matched to a gene: 1. This CDR3 region has 14 residues. The CDR3 bases are TGTGCCAGCAGCTTAGCACTAGCGGGACAGACCCAGTACTTC. It translates to CASSLALAGQTQYF.

This clone has a count of ten or more. This chain joins TRBV5-4 and TRBJ2-5, with TRBD1 matching over 7 bases. Germline V lookup: CDR1 SGHNT, CDR2 YYREEE (reference sequence). Losses at the gene ends were 4 bases for V and 5 bases for J; bases not matched to a gene: 11. This CDR3 comprises 15 residues. The CDR3 protein is CASSPGLGGTETQYF. In DNA, the CDR3 is TGTGCCAGCAGCCCGGGGTTAGGGGGCACGGAGACCCAGTACTTC. Based on the CDR3 plus reference TRBV5-4 and TRBJ2-5, the full variable domain is ETGVTQSPTHLIKTRGQQVTLRCSSQSGHNTVSWYQQALGQGPQFIFQYYREEENGRGNFPPRFSGLQFPNYSSELNVNALELDDSALYLCASSPGLGGTETQYFGPGTRLLVL.

About this clone itself: This likely reflects a read error, since a far larger clone is one base away. Here the CDR3 omits its conserved ending phenylalanine or tryptophan, so a read error is the likely source. V is TRBV18 and J is TRBJ1-1; no firm D call. CDR1 is KGHSH and CDR2 is LQKENI in the germline V gene. V was shortened by 2 bases and J by 5 bases, with 12 bases between the two germline ends. The CDR3 covers 14 residues. CDR3: CASSPGLPGTEAFL. The CDR3 DNA follows: TGTGCCAGCTCACCAGGCCTCCCAGGAACTGAAGCTTTCCTT.

V gene TRBV30 combines with J gene TRBJ1-1, with TRBD1 matching over 9 bases. Per the germline V gene, CDR1 is GTSNPN and CDR2 is SVGIG (reference sequence). J was trimmed by 7 bases and V by 6 bases; bases with no gene match: 9. The CDR3 totals 13 residues. The CDR3: CACSRTGEGEAFF. As DNA, the CDR3 is TGTGCCTGTTCTAGGACAGGGGAAGGTGAAGCTTTCTTT.

The rearrangement uses TRBV5-4 and TRBJ2-5; no clear D gene. V gave up 4 bases and J gave up 2 bases, with 12 bases separating them. Germline V gene data show CDR1 as SGHNT and CDR2 as YYREEE (reference sequence). The length of the CDR3 is 14 residues. CDR3 bases: TGTGCCAGCAGCCCGTCAAAGGGACAAGAGACCCAGTACTTC. This sequence encodes CASSPSKGQETQYF.

Notes on this clone: Just one base apart from a much larger clone, this may be a read error. The chain links TRBV7-2 to TRBJ2-7, with D perhaps matching TRBD1 or TRBD2 (5 bases each). CDR1 and CDR2 (germline): SGHTA, FQGNSA. V shed 4 bases and J shed 2 bases, with 12 bases lying between them. The CDR3 sequence is 14 residues long. CDR3 sequence (DNA): TGTGCCAGCAGCTCGGGACCCCTACCCTACGAGCAGTACTTC. Its protein is CASSSGPLPYEQYF.

The CDR3 here is CASSPQVGGSQGGETQYF. CDR3 nucleotide sequence: TGCGCCAGCAGCCCCCAGGTTGGGGGGAGTCAAGGAGGAGAGACCCAGTACTTC. The V call is TRBV5-1, the J call TRBJ2-5, with D perhaps matching TRBD2 (6 bases). The germline V gene encodes CDR1 SGHRS and CDR2 YFSETQ. The CDR3 spans 18 residues. The germline V and J ends were trimmed by 4 bases and 4 bases, with 26 bases remaining between them.

The count of this clone is one. The genes are TRBV28 and TRBJ1-5; possible D gene TRBD1, 5 bases. Germline CDR1 reads MDHEN; CDR2 reads SYDVKM. The V and J ends lost 5 bases and 6 bases respectively, with 14 bases between them. The length of the CDR3 is 14 residues. The DNA of the CDR3 is TGTGCCAGCAGTACTGGGACGTCTCCTCAGCCCCAGCATTTT. This sequence encodes CASSTGTSPQPQHF.

V and J are TRBV6-1 and TRBJ2-6; no clear D gene. Trimming took off 4 bases at V and 1 base at J, with 8 bases between the two ends. CDR3 length: 15 amino acids. Germline V gives CDR1 MNHNS, CDR2 SASEGT. The CDR3 DNA reads as TGTGCCAGCAGTGGTTTAAGGTCTGGGGCCAACGTCCTGACTTTC. Its translation is CASSGLRSGANVLTF.

V usage is TRBV21-1 and J usage is TRBJ1-2. TRBV21-1 counts as a pseudogene. The CDR3 is made up of 15 amino acids. The CDR3 reads CASSKAFRPIYGYTF. The CDR3, as DNA: TGTGCCAGCAGCAAAGCCTTCCGACCGATTTATGGCTACACCTTC.

V gene TRBV9 combines with J gene TRBJ2-5, with 9 bases lining up with TRBD2. The CDR3 is 16 amino acids. The V gene's germline CDR1 is SGDLS and CDR2 YYNGEE. The V and J ends lost 0 bases and 3 bases, in that order; junction bases with no gene match: 6. This chain's CDR3 is CASSVGIAGVKETQYF. The CDR3 DNA follows: TGTGCCAGCAGCGTAGGGATAGCGGGAGTAAAAGAGACCCAGTACTTC.

The rearrangement uses TRBV7-2 and TRBJ1-2, with TRBD1 identical over 7 bases. Germline V lookup: CDR1 SGHTA, CDR2 FQGNSA. Unmatched junction bases numbered 13, after V lost 5 bases and J lost 10 bases. The CDR3 runs to 14 residues. CDR3 residues: CASSPTTGLSSYTF. The CDR3 bases are TGTGCCAGCAGCCCTACGACAGGGCTATCCTCCTACACCTTC. Full variable domain (missing parts from reference TRBV7-2 and TRBJ1-2): GAGVSQSPSNKVTEKGKDVELRCDPISGHTALYWYRQSLGQGLEFLIYFQGNSAPDKSGLPSDRFSAERTGGSVSTLTIQRTQQEDSAVYLCASSPTTGLSSYTFGSGTRLTVV.

This CDR3 reads CASSLGDNRSPGVAFF. DNA for the CDR3: TGCGCCAGCAGCCTCGGGGACAACAGATCCCCGGGGGTAGCTTTCTTT. The V gene is TRBV5-1, the J gene TRBJ1-1, with D possibly matching TRBD1 (6 bases). The CDR3 loop spans 16 amino acids. Germline loops: CDR1 SGHRS, CDR2 YFSETQ. V dropped 4 bases and J dropped 10 bases, with 26 bases sitting between them.

This sequence joins TRBV5-1 and TRBJ2-3; possibly TRBD1 for D (5 bases). The ends were cut back, 0 bases at V and 8 bases at J, with 10 bases in the middle. Germline V gene data show CDR1 as SGHRS and CDR2 as YFSETQ. This CDR3 spans 13 amino acids. CDR3: CASSLASRATQYF. CDR3 nucleotide sequence: TGCGCCAGCAGCTTGGCCAGCAGGGCTACGCAGTATTTT.

The gene calls are TRBV29-1 and TRBJ2-2; 7 bases are shared with TRBD2. This CDR3 contains 14 residues. The germline CDR1 and CDR2 sequences are SQVTM and ANQGSEA. J was trimmed by 0 bases and V by 6 bases; bases with no gene match: 4. CDR3 residues: CSVRTSSNTGELFF. CDR3 in DNA: TGCAGCGTCAGGACTAGTTCGAACACCGGGGAGCTGTTTTTT.